The following is a T cell receptor (beta chain) sequence with its context. Its antigen is not identified. The sample belongs to a study of T cell responses to AZD1222 COVID-19 vaccine. Profiled with immunoSEQ multiplex PCR; TCRdb holds only in-frame clones, not every one. The sample has more than 60,000 clones, about four fifths seen once. Study-wide findings and caveats: Following two doses of AZD1222, Spike-specific TCR breadth and depth rose. Of spike-specific TCRs, nearly half reportedly target regions left unmutated in variants. Donors were mostly white British, more females; clonal diversity possibly underestimated. Repertoire collection took place solely once the T cell response had peaked.

V gave up 4 bases and J gave up 12 bases; unmatched junction bases: 13. Germline V gene lookup returns CDR1 ENHRY and CDR2 SYGVKD. The CDR3 is 16 residues long. This clonotype originated in an adult who received the AZD1222 COVID-19 vaccine. The chain employs TRBV10-3 and TRBJ1-6; 9 bases are shared with TRBD1. This material consisted of peripheral blood, taken 28 days after the second AZD1222 dose. Written as DNA, the CDR3 is TGTGCCATCAGTGGGAAACAGGGGGCCTCAGGGAAACCCCTCCACTTT. It translates to CAISGKQGASGKPLHF.